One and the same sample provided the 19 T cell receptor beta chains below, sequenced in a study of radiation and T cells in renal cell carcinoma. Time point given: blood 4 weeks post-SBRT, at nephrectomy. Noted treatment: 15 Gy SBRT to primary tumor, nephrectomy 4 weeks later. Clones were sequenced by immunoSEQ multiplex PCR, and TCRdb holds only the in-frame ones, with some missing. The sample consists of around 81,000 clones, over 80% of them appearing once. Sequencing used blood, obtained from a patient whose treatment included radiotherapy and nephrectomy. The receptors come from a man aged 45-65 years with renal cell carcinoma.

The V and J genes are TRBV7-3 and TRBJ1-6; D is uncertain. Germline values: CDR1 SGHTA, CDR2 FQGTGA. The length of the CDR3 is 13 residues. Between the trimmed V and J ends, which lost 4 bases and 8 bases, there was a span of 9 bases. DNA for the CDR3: TGTGCCAGCAGCTCTGGCTCCGATTCACCCCTCCACTTT. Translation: CASSSGSDSPLHF.

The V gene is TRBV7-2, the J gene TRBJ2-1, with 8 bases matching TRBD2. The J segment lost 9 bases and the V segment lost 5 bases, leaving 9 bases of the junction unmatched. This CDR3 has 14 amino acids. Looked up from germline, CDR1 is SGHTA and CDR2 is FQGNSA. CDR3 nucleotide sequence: TGTGCCAGCAGCCAAAGAAGCGGGAGCGCTGAGCAGTTCTTC. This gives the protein CASSQRSGSAEQFF.

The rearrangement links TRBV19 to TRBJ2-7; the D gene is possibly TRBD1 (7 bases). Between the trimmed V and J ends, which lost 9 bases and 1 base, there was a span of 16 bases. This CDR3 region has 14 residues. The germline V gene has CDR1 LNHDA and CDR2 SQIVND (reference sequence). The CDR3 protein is CASFRGAQSYEQYF. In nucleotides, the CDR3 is TGTGCCAGCTTCAGGGGGGCGCAATCCTACGAGCAGTACTTC.

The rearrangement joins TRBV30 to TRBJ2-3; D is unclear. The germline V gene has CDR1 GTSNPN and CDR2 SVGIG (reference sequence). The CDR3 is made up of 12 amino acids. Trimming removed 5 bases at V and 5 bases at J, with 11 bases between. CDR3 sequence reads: CAWGPRRDTQYF. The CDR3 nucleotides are TGTGCCTGGGGCCCGAGAAGAGATACGCAGTATTTT.

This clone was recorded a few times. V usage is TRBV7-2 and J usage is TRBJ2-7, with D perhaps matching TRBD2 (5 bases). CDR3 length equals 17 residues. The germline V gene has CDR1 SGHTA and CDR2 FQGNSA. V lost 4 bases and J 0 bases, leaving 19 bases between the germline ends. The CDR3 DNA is TGTGCCAGCAGCTGGGTGTCGACGGGGTCTAGCTCCTACGAGCAGTACTTC. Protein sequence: CASSWVSTGSSSYEQYF.

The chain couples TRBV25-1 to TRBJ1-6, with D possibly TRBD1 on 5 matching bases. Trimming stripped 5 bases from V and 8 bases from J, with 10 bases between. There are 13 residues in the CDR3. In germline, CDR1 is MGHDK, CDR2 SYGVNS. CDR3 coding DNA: TGTGCCAGCAGTCGGGGGGATTATTCACCCCTCCACTTT. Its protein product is CASSRGDYSPLHF.

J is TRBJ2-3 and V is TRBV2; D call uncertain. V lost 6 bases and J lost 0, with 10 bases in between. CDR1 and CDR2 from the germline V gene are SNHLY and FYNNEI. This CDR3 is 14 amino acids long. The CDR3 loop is CASRIPSSTDTQYF. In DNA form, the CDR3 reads TGTGCCAGCAGAATTCCGTCTAGCACAGATACGCAGTATTTT.

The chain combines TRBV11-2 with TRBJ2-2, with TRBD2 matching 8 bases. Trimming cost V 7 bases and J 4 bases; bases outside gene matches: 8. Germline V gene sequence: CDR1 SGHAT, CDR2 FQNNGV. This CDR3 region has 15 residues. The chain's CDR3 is CASNTGGGTTGELFF. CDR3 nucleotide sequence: TGTGCCAGCAACACGGGAGGGGGGACCACCGGGGAGCTGTTTTTT. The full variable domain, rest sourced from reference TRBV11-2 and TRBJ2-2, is EAGVAQSPRYKIIEKRQSVAFWCNPISGHATLYWYQQILGQGPKLLIQFQNNGVVDDSQLPKDRFSAERLKGVDSTLKIQPAKLEDSAVYLCASNTGGGTTGELFFGEGSRLTVL.

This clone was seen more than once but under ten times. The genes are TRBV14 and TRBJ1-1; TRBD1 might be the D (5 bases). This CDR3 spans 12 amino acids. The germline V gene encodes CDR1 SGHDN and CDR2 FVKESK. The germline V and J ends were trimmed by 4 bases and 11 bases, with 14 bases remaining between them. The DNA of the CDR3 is TGTGCCAGCAGCCTGGGACCCTCCCTGGCTTTCTTT. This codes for CASSLGPSLAFF.

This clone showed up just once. The CDR3 coding sequence is TGTGCCAGCAGTTTCGCCCCCCGTAGACCCTCTGGGGCCAACGTCCTGACTTTC. Translation: CASSFAPRRPSGANVLTF. This chain connects TRBV27 to TRBJ2-6; D call uncertain. Germline-derived CDR1 and CDR2 are MNHEY and SMNVEV (reference sequence). Trimming took 3 bases from V and 0 from J, leaving 15 bases between them. This CDR3 spans 18 amino acids.

CDR3 nucleotides: TGTGCCAGCAGCCCGGATTTCGACGGCCGTTACTCTGGAAACACCATATATTTT. It is translated as CASSPDFDGRYSGNTIYF. The rearrangement joins TRBV9 to TRBJ1-3, with D hard to call. Germline V gives CDR1 SGDLS, CDR2 YYNGEE. The V end lost 4 bases, the J end lost 0 bases, and 20 bases lay between the germline ends. There are 18 residues in the CDR3.

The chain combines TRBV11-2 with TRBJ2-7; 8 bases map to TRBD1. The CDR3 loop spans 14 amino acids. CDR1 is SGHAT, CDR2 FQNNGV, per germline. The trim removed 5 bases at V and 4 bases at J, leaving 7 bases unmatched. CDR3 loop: CASSLSTGGYEQYF. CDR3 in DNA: TGTGCCAGCAGCCTAAGCACAGGGGGGTACGAGCAGTACTTC.

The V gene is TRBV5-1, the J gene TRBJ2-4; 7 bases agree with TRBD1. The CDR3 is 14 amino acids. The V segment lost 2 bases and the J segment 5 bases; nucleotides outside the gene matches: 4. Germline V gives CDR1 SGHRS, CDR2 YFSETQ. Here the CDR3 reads CASSFDRVQNIQYF. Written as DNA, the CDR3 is TGCGCCAGCAGCTTTGACAGGGTCCAAAACATTCAGTACTTC.

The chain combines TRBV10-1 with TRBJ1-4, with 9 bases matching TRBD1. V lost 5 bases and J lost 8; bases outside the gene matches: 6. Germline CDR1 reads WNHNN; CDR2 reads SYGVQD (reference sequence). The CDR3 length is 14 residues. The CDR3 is CASSSGTGREKLFF. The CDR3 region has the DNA TGCGCCAGCAGTTCGGGGACAGGGCGCGAAAAACTGTTTTTT.

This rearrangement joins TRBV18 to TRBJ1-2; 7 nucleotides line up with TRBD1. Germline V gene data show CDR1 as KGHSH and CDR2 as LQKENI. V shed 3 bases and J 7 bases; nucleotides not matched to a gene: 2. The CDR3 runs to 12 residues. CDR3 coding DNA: TGTGCCAGCTCACCGGACAGGTTTGGCTACACCTTC. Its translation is CASSPDRFGYTF.

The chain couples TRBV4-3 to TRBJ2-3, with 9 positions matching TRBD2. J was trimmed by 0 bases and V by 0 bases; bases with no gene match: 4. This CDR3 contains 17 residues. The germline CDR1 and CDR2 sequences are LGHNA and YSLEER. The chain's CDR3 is CASSQDRAGGSTDTQYF. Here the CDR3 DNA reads TGCGCCAGCAGCCAAGATCGGGCGGGGGGGAGCACAGATACGCAGTATTTT.

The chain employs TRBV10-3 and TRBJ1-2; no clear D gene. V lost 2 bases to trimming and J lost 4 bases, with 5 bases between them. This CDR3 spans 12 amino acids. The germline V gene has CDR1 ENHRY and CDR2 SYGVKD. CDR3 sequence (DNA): TGTGCCATCAGTGAGCAGGTCTATGGCTACACCTTC. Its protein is CAISEQVYGYTF.

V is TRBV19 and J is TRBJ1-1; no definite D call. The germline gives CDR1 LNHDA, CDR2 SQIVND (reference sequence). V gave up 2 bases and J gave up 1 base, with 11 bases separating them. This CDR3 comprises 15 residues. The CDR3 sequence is CASSIIFPANTEAFF. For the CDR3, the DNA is TGTGCCAGTAGTATAATCTTTCCCGCGAACACTGAAGCTTTCTTT.

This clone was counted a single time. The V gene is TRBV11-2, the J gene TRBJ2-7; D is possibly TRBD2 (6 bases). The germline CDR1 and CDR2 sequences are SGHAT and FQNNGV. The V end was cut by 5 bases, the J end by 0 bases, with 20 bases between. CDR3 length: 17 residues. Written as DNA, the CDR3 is TGTGCCAGCAGCCCGGGGGTATCTAGCGCCTTCTCCTACGAGCAGTACTTC. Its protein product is CASSPGVSSAFSYEQYF.